These 19 T cell receptor beta chains came from one sample sequenced in a study of T-cell memory formation after mild COVID-19. TCRdb processed the 5' RACE reads anew with MiXCR; each CDR3 protein has one entry. The sample contains roughly 130,000 distinct CDR3 sequences, approximately 15% of which appear only once. The specimen was PBMCs or a T cell subset sorted from them (not recorded which). These receptors all stem from an adult woman who had mild COVID-19 (a few samples of this study predate the infection). Cell type and time point are not known.

This chain connects TRBV9 to TRBJ2-6; TRBD1 aligns across 7 bases. This CDR3 is built from 17 residues. Germline V gene sequence: CDR1 SGDLS, CDR2 YYNGEE. Unmatched junction bases numbered 5, after V lost 2 bases and J lost 0 bases. As DNA, the CDR3 is TGTGCCAGCAGCGTGGACAGGATATACTCTGGGGCCAACGTCCTGACTTTC. It yields the protein CASSVDRIYSGANVLTF.

V gene TRBV15 combines with J gene TRBJ1-1; no clear D. CDR1 LNHNV and CDR2 YYDKDF come from the germline V gene (reference sequence). The V end was cut by 3 bases, the J end by 3 bases, with 11 bases between. The CDR3 sequence is 14 residues long. CDR3 in amino acids: CATSSPKEDTEAFF. CDR3 coding DNA: TGTGCCACCAGCAGCCCGAAGGAGGACACTGAAGCTTTCTTT.

The chain couples TRBV2 to TRBJ2-1, with D unclear. The CDR3 runs 12 residues. Trimming took off 7 bases at V and 3 bases at J, with 7 bases between the two ends. Germline lookup yields CDR1 SNHLY and CDR2 FYNNEI. CDR3 sequence: CASTPRYNEQFF. The DNA for the CDR3 is TGTGCCAGCACCCCACGCTACAATGAGCAGTTCTTC.

This chain connects TRBV4-3 to TRBJ2-7, with 10 positions matching TRBD2. The germline gives CDR1 LGHNA, CDR2 YSLEER. V shed 2 bases and J 4 bases; nucleotides not matched to a gene: 8. This CDR3 has 16 residues. The CDR3 here is CASSQQLAGASYEQYF. In DNA, the CDR3 is TGCGCCAGCAGCCAACAGCTAGCGGGAGCTTCATACGAGCAGTACTTC.

This rearrangement joins TRBV10-3 to TRBJ2-1; no reliable D call. Per germline, CDR1 ENHRY and CDR2 SYGVKD. V dropped 5 bases and J dropped 7 bases, with 21 bases sitting between them. The CDR3 totals 16 residues. CDR3 sequence: CAISSPAVSSPNEQFF. The CDR3 coding sequence is TGTGCCATCAGTTCCCCCGCGGTCTCAAGTCCTAATGAGCAGTTCTTC.

The chain recombines TRBV5-1 with TRBJ2-2; D is uncertain. The germline gives CDR1 SGHRS, CDR2 YFSETQ. V dropped 8 bases and J dropped 3 bases, with 11 bases sitting between them. This CDR3 region has 13 residues. The CDR3, as DNA: TGCGCCAGTGACTTAGAGGACACCGGGGAGCTGTTTTTT. It specifies CASDLEDTGELFF.

V usage is TRBV12-3 or TRBV12-4 and J usage is TRBJ1-1, with 8 bases fitting TRBD1. Losses at the gene ends were 5 bases for V and 1 base for J; bases not matched to a gene: 6. There are 15 residues in the CDR3. In nucleotides, the CDR3 is TGTGCCAGCAGTCTCAGGGGGCTGAGGAACACTGAAGCTTTCTTT. Amino acid sequence: CASSLRGLRNTEAFF.

The rearrangement links TRBV6-2 or TRBV6-3 to TRBJ1-1; TRBD1 agrees at 11 bases. The V gene's germline CDR1 is MNHEY and CDR2 SVGEGT. V trimming: 6 bases; J trimming: 7 bases; junction bases outside the gene matches: 7. CDR3 length: 14 amino acids. CDR3 nucleotides: TGTGCCAGCAGCAAAGGGACAGGGGGTTTTGAAGCTTTCTTT. Residues: CASSKGTGGFEAFF.

Points on this clonotype: The junction departs from the called germline gene at one end, perhaps through a read error. This chain links TRBV4-2 with TRBJ2-1; TRBD1 matches 7 bases. The CDR3 has 16 amino acids. CDR1 and CDR2 from the germline V gene are LGHNA and YNFKEQ. The CDR3 protein is CASSPAVGGSYNDQFF. The CDR3, as DNA: TGTGCCAGCAGTCCAGCTGTAGGGGGCTCCTACAATGATCAGTTCTTC.

This clonotype has more than one count but fewer than ten. The rearrangement uses TRBV12-3 or TRBV12-4 and TRBJ2-1, with 10 bases identical to TRBD1. This CDR3 has 17 amino acids. The ends lost 6 bases at V and 3 bases at J; junction bases unmatched: 11. The CDR3, as DNA: TGTGCCAGCAGCCATCCGGGACAGGGGAGGTTCTACAATGAGCAGTTCTTC. Its protein product is CASSHPGQGRFYNEQFF.

This chain connects TRBV6-2 or TRBV6-3 to TRBJ2-7, with D unclear. Trimming removed 7 bases at V and 3 bases at J, with 13 bases between. The CDR3 covers 13 residues. Germline CDR1 is MNHEY and CDR2 is SVGEGT. The CDR3 here is CASNFMKGYEQYF. The DNA for the CDR3 is TGTGCCAGCAATTTTATGAAAGGCTACGAGCAGTACTTC.

The chain has TRBV4-1 and TRBJ2-1; TRBD1 agrees at 11 bases. Germline CDR1 is MGHRA and CDR2 is YSYEKL. V trimming: 5 bases; J trimming: 4 bases; junction bases outside the gene matches: 4. CDR3 length: 15 amino acids. CDR3 bases: TGCGCCAGCAGCAACCGGGACAGGGGGTACAATGAGCAGTTCTTC. As protein: CASSNRDRGYNEQFF.

This clonotype was detected only a few times. CDR3 loop: CASSSPNWDRGETQYF. In DNA form, the CDR3 reads TGTGCCAGTAGCTCGCCAAACTGGGACAGGGGAGAGACCCAGTACTTC. The chain links TRBV19 to TRBJ2-5; TRBD1 matches 10 bases. The CDR3 loop spans 16 amino acids. With V trimmed by 6 bases and J by 4 bases, 11 bases remained unmatched. The germline V gene encodes CDR1 LNHDA and CDR2 SQIVND (reference sequence).

This chain joins TRBV18 and TRBJ2-7; 8 nucleotides match TRBD2. Germline CDR1 KGHSH, CDR2 LQKENI. CDR3 length: 16 amino acids. V gave up 6 bases and J gave up 3 bases; unmatched junction bases: 13. In nucleotides, the CDR3 is TGTGCCAGCTCCTCAGGGGCGTCACTAGCGGACTACGAGCAGTACTTC. Amino acids: CASSSGASLADYEQYF.

The gene calls are TRBV24-1 and TRBJ2-1; 9 nucleotides agree with TRBD2. The germline V gene encodes CDR1 KGHDR and CDR2 SFDVKD. The CDR3 totals 19 residues. The J segment lost 6 bases and the V segment lost 1 base, leaving 15 bases of the junction unmatched. CDR3 DNA sequence: TGTGCCACCAGTGATTTTGGAGACCCGTTAGCGGGGGAAATCAATGAGCAGTTCTTC. Translated, it gives CATSDFGDPLAGEINEQFF.

The rearrangement uses TRBV29-1 and TRBJ2-7, with a tentative D call TRBD1 (6 bases). The V end lost 7 bases, the J end lost 3 bases, and 13 bases lay between the germline ends. Germline CDR1 and CDR2: SQVTM and ANQGSEA. The CDR3 sequence is 12 residues long. This CDR3 is CSATTGSYEQYF. The CDR3 bases are TGCAGCGCGACTACAGGGAGCTACGAGCAGTACTTC.

This chain uses TRBV4-1 with TRBJ1-2; D call uncertain. V lost 2 bases and J lost 0, with 16 bases in between. This CDR3 is 17 amino acids long. Per germline, CDR1 MGHRA and CDR2 YSYEKL. CDR3 in DNA: TGCGCCAGCAGCCAAACTGCGACCGTCTCAGCTAACTATGGCTACACCTTC. Its translation: CASSQTATVSANYGYTF.

This clonotype occurred a few times. The chain employs TRBV4-1 and TRBJ2-5; tentatively, D is TRBD1 (6 bases). Trimming stripped 4 bases from V and 1 base from J, with 13 bases between. CDR1 is MGHRA and CDR2 is YSYEKL in the germline V gene. The CDR3 is 15 residues long. CDR3 sequence reads: CASSRTTQGQETQYF. The DNA for the CDR3 is TGCGCCAGCAGCCGCACAACACAGGGCCAAGAGACCCAGTACTTC.

The chain links TRBV7-2 to TRBJ2-1, with no clear D. The germline V gene encodes CDR1 SGHTA and CDR2 FQGNSA. The length of the CDR3 is 15 residues. With 3 bases removed from V and 9 bases from J, the gap between germline ends came to 18 bases. The CDR3 bases are TGTGCCAGCAGCTTTTGGGTAACTCGAGGCGGTGAGCAGTTCTTC. Amino acids: CASSFWVTRGGEQFF.